This TCR beta chain was recovered during a study of spatial heterogeneity in lung cancer. Study in general: Follow-up PBMC samples were sequenced when available, at a median of around 2 years after resection.

In germline, CDR1 is SGHTA, CDR2 FQGNSA. The CDR3 extends over 15 amino acids. V was clipped by 3 bases and J by 6 bases, with 16 bases between them. A unique molecular identifier was carried by every single TCR cDNA molecule. TCRdb processed the 5' RACE reads anew with MiXCR; each CDR3 protein has one entry. Of about 46,000 distinct CDR3 sequences in the sample, 12% were seen once. Noted time point: blood at routine non-recurrence follow-up after resection. Whole RNA, isolated from tumor, nontumor lung or frozen PBMC, was sequenced without prior sorting. This clonotype was found a few times. Its target is not known. Whole-study findings and limits: Compared with follow-up, resection was when ubiquitous expanded tumor TCRs appeared in blood more.

The sequence was obtained from a male donor with early-stage non-small cell lung cancer. The chain employs TRBV7-2 and TRBJ2-3; D is ambiguous. The source was PBMCs, collected at follow-up. The CDR3, as DNA: TGTGCCAGCAGCTTGACCCCCCCGACGGCGGATACGCAGTATTTT. Its translation is CASSLTPPTADTQYF.